The clone carrying this T cell receptor beta chain appeared many times. This entry comes from a study of prognosis after radiotherapy for stage I lung cancer. The CDR3 totals 16 residues. In germline, CDR1 is DFQATT, CDR2 SNEGSKA (reference sequence). The J segment lost 0 bases and the V segment lost 1 base, leaving 6 bases of the junction unmatched. The study amplified the TCR beta CDR3 region from genomic DNA. This amplification was carried out by two rounds of multiplex PCR. First-round PCR, the initial amplification, used primers specific to each TRBV and TRBJ gene. Each CDR3 protein is one row after TCRdb ran MiXCR on the multiplex PCR reads. In the table there are over 30,000 distinct CDR3 sequences, approximately 24% of which are singletons.

The sequencing used PBMCs, collected before or after stereotactic body radiation therapy (not recorded which). The rearrangement links TRBV20-1 to TRBJ1-1, with 9 bases identical to TRBD1. This sequence originates from a donor aged 50 or older with non-small cell lung cancer. CDR3 loop: CSARAGTGTLNTEAFF. The CDR3 nucleotides read TGCAGTGCTAGAGCAGGGACAGGGACCCTGAACACTGAAGCTTTCTTT.